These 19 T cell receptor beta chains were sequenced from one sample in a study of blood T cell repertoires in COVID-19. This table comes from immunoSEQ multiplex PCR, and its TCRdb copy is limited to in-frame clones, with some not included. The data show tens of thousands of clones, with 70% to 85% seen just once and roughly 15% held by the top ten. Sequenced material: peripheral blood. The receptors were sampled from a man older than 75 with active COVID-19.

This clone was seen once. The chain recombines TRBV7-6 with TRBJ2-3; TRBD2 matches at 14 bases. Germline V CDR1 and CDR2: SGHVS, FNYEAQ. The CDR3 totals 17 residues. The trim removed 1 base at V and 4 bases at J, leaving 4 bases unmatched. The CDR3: CASSLGGTSGSSDTQYF. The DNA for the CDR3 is TGTGCCAGCAGCTTAGGTGGGACTAGCGGGAGTTCAGATACGCAGTATTTT.

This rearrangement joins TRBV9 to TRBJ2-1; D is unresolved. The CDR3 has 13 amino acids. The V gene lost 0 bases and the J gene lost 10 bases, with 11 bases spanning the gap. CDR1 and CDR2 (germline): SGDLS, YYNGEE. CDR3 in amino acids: CASSVATSHEQFF. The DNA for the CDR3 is TGTGCCAGCAGCGTAGCTACGAGTCACGAGCAGTTCTTC. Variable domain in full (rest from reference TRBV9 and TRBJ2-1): DSGVTQTPKHLITATGQRVTLRCSPRSGDLSVYWYQQSLDQGLQFLIQYYNGEERAKGNILERFSAQQFPDLHSELNLSSLELGDSALYFCASSVATSHEQFFGPGTRLTVL.

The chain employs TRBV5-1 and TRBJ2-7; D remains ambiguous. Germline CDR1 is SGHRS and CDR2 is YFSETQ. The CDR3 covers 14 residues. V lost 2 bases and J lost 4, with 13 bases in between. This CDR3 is CASSLAPENYEQYF. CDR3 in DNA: TGCGCCAGCAGCTTAGCGCCAGAGAATTACGAGCAGTACTTC.

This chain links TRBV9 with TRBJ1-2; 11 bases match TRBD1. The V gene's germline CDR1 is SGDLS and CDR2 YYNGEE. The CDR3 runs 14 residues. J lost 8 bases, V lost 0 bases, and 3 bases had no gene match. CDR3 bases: TGTGCCAGCAGCGTAGGCAGGACAGGGGGCGGCTACACCTTC. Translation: CASSVGRTGGGYTF. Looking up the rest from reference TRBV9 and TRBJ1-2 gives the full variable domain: DSGVTQTPKHLITATGQRVTLRCSPRSGDLSVYWYQQSLDQGLQFLIQYYNGEERAKGNILERFSAQQFPDLHSELNLSSLELGDSALYFCASSVGRTGGGYTFGSGTRLTVV.

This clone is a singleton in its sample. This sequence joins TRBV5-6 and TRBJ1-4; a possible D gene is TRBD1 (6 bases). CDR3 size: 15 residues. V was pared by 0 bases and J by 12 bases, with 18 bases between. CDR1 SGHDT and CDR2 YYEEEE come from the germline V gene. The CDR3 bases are TGTGCCAGCAGCTTGGTCGGGCGACGGGGGGGCGAACTGTTTTTT. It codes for CASSLVGRRGGELFF.

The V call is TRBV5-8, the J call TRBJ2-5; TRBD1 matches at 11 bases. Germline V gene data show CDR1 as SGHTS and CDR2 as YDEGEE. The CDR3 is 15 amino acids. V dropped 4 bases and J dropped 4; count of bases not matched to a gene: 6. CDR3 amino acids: CASSSRTGGVETQYF. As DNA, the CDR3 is TGTGCCAGCAGCAGTAGGACAGGGGGCGTAGAGACCCAGTACTTC.

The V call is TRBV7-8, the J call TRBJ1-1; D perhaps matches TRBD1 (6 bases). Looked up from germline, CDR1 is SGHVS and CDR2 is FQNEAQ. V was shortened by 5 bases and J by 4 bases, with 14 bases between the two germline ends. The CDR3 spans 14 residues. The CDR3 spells CASSNRVVGTEAFF. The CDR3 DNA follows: TGTGCCAGCAGCAACAGGGTTGTGGGCACTGAAGCTTTCTTT.

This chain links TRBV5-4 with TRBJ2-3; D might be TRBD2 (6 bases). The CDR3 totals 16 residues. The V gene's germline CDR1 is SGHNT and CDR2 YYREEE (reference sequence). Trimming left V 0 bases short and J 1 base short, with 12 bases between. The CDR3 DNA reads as TGTGCCAGCAGCTTGGAGGCTCAGCGGGGCACAGATACGCAGTATTTT. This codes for CASSLEAQRGTDTQYF.

The CDR3 region has the DNA TGTGCCACCAGCAGTTCCGGGACAGGGAGGTACGAGCAGTACTTC. Its translation: CATSSSGTGRYEQYF. This chain joins TRBV15 and TRBJ2-7, with 9 bases lining up with TRBD1. V trimming: 3 bases; J trimming: 4 bases; junction bases outside the gene matches: 7. Germline CDR1 LNHNV, CDR2 YYDKDF (reference sequence). This CDR3 contains 15 residues.

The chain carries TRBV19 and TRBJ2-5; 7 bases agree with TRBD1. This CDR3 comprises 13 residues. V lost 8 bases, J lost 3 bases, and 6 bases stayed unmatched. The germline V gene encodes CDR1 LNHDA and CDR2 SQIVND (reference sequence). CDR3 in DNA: TGTGCCAGTCACGACAGGGTTAAAGAGACCCAGTACTTC. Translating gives CASHDRVKETQYF.

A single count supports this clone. The CDR3 DNA follows: TGTGCCAGCAGCTTAGGTTCGGGGGTACAAGAGACCCAGTACTTC. This gives the protein CASSLGSGVQETQYF. This chain links TRBV7-7 with TRBJ2-5; a weak D match, TRBD2 (6 bases). V lost 1 base, J lost 2 bases, and 11 bases lay in between. Germline loops: CDR1 SSHAT, CDR2 FNYEAQ (reference sequence). CDR3 size: 15 residues.

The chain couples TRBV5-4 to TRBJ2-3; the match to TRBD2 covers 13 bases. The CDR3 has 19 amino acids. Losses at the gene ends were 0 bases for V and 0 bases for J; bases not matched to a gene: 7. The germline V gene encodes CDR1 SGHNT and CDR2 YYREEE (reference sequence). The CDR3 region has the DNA TGTGCCAGCAGCTTGGATGTGACTAGCGGGGGGAGTAGCACAGATACGCAGTATTTT. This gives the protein CASSLDVTSGGSSTDTQYF.

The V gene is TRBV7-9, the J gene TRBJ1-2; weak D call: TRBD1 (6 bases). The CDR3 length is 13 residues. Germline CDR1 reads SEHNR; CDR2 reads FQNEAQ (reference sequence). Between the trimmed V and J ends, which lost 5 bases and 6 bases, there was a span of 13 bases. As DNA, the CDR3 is TGTGCCAGCAGCAAGGGGAGGGGGGATGGCTACACCTTC. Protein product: CASSKGRGDGYTF.

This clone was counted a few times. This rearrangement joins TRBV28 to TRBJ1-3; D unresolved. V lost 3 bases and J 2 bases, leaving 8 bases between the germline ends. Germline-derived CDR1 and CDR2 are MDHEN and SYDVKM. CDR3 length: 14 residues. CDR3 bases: TGTGCCAGCAGTTTCCGGGAGGCTGGAAACACCATATATTTT. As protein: CASSFREAGNTIYF.

CDR3 amino acids: CASSVVSGNQPQHF. In DNA, the CDR3 is TGTGCCAGCAGTGTCGTTTCGGGCAATCAGCCCCAGCATTTT. The genes are TRBV6-2 or TRBV6-3 and TRBJ1-5, with D unresolved. V gave up 5 bases and J gave up 2 bases, with 10 bases separating them. Germline CDR1 is MNHEY and CDR2 is SVGEGT. This CDR3 has 14 amino acids.

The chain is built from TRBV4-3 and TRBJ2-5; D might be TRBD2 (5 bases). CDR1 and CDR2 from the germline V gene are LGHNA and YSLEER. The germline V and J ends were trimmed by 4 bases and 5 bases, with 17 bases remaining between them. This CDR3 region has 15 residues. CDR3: CASSLRTAIGETQYF. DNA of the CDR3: TGCGCCAGCAGCCTGAGGACTGCAATAGGTGAGACCCAGTACTTC.

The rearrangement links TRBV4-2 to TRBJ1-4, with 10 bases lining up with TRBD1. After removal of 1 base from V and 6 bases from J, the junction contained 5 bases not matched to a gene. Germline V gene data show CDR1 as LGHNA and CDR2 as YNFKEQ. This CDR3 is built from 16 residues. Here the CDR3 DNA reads TGTGCCAGCAGCCAAGTGGTCGGGACAGGGGATGAAAAACTGTTTTTT. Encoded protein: CASSQVVGTGDEKLFF.

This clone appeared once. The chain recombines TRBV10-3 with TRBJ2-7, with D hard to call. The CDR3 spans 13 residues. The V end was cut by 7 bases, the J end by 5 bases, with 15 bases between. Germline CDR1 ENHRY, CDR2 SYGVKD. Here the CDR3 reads CAIKPPLINEQYF. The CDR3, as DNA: TGTGCCATCAAACCACCCCTAATCAACGAGCAGTACTTC.

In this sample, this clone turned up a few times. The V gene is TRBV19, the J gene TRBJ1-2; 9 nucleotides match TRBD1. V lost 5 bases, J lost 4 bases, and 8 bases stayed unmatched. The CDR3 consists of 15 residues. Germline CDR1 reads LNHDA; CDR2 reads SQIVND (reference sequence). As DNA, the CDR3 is TGTGCCAGTAGTCTACAGGGGGCGAGGATCTATGGCTACACCTTC. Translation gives CASSLQGARIYGYTF. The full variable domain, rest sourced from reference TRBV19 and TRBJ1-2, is DGGITQSPKYLFRKEGQNVTLSCEQNLNHDAMYWYRQDPGQGLRLIYYSQIVNDFQKGDIAEGYSVSREKKESFPLTVTSAQKNPTAFYLCASSLQGARIYGYTFGSGTRLTVV.